Below, 25 T cell receptor beta chains from the same sample are listed, as sequenced in a study of cytomegalovirus exposure and HLA in healthy donors. PCR was performed using 60 Vbeta and 13 Jbeta primers. The protocol was immunoSEQ multiplex PCR, while the TCRdb copy is restricted to in-frame clones and leaves out a portion. This sample yields about 180,000 clones, of which roughly 78% are seen a single time; under 2% belongs to the top ten. Sequencing was performed on PBMCs. The source of these receptors is a woman aged 25 to 39 in good health and CMV-seronegative.

The J gene is TRBJ1-2, the V gene TRBV29-1, with a weak D call TRBD1 (5 bases). This CDR3 comprises 16 residues. Trimming took off 7 bases at V and 4 bases at J, with 25 bases between the two ends. The V gene's germline CDR1 is SQVTM and CDR2 ANQGSEA. The CDR3 bases are TGCAGCGCGCAGTTTGGCGGGGGTTTAGCTGGCTATGGCTACACCTTC. This encodes CSAQFGGGLAGYGYTF.

V is TRBV4-3 and J is TRBJ1-4; 11 nucleotides agree with TRBD1. This CDR3 comprises 16 residues. J was trimmed by 5 bases and V by 1 base; bases with no gene match: 3. Germline V gives CDR1 LGHNA, CDR2 YSLEER. The CDR3 protein is CASSQGDRGGNEKLFF. The DNA for the CDR3 is TGCGCCAGCAGCCAAGGGGACAGGGGGGGAAATGAAAAACTGTTTTTT.

The chain is built from TRBV5-1 and TRBJ1-5; 7 nucleotides line up with TRBD1. This CDR3 spans 16 amino acids. CDR1 and CDR2 from the germline V gene are SGHRS and YFSETQ. With V trimmed by 7 bases and J by 4 bases, 14 bases remained unmatched. CDR3 sequence reads: CASAVLPGGINQPQHF. CDR3 in DNA: TGCGCCAGCGCCGTCCTGCCAGGGGGTATTAATCAGCCCCAGCATTTT.

The chain employs TRBV4-2 and TRBJ2-3; 8 bases agree with TRBD2. Trimming cost V 0 bases and J 6 bases; bases outside gene matches: 11. The CDR3 is made up of 17 amino acids. The V gene's germline CDR1 is LGHNA and CDR2 YNFKEQ. CDR3 coding DNA: TGTGCCAGCAGCCAAGAGCGGCGGGGGGCTACCCGGGATACGCAGTATTTT. Translating it yields CASSQERRGATRDTQYF.

The chain couples TRBV2 to TRBJ1-6; D not resolved. The CDR3 is 16 amino acids. Germline CDR1 SNHLY, CDR2 FYNNEI. V lost 4 bases, J lost 0 bases, and 10 bases lay in between. The CDR3 coding sequence is TGTGCCAGCAGTGGGGCGGGAAGCTCCTATAATTCACCCCTCCACTTT. The encoded protein is CASSGAGSSYNSPLHF. Full variable domain (missing parts from reference TRBV2 and TRBJ1-6): EPEVTQTPSHQVTQMGQEVILRCVPISNHLYFYWYRQILGQKVEFLVSFYNNEISEKSEIFDDQFSVERPDGSNFTLKIRSTKLEDSAMYFCASSGAGSSYNSPLHFGNGTRLTVT.

This rearrangement joins TRBV29-1 to TRBJ1-1, with D possibly TRBD1 on 5 matching bases. Germline-derived CDR1 and CDR2 are SQVTM and ANQGSEA. The CDR3 covers 12 residues. V lost 5 bases and J lost 1, with 8 bases in between. The CDR3 coding sequence is TGCAGCGTTAGGAGGGGGAACACTGAAGCTTTCTTT. It codes for CSVRRGNTEAFF.

The gene calls are TRBV4-2 and TRBJ2-1; TRBD2 matches at 13 bases. Looked up from germline, CDR1 is LGHNA and CDR2 is YNFKEQ. The CDR3 sequence is 19 residues long. Trimming cost V 1 base and J 8 bases; bases outside gene matches: 14. The CDR3 DNA reads as TGTGCCAGCAGCCAAGGATTGGGACTAGCGGGGCCTACATCCGATGAGCAGTTCTTC. Residues: CASSQGLGLAGPTSDEQFF.

The chain uses TRBV19 and TRBJ2-3, with D unresolved. CDR3 length: 12 amino acids. Germline V gene data show CDR1 as LNHDA and CDR2 as SQIVND (reference sequence). The germline V and J ends were trimmed by 6 bases and 6 bases, with 10 bases remaining between them. The CDR3: CASSTYGDTQYF. The DNA of the CDR3 is TGTGCCAGTAGCACATACGGGGATACGCAGTATTTT.

V and J are TRBV7-9 and TRBJ1-2, with D possibly TRBD1 on 6 matching bases. The CDR3 contains 15 residues. V lost 1 base and J 2 bases, leaving 11 bases between the germline ends. Germline V gene data show CDR1 as SEHNR and CDR2 as FQNEAQ (reference sequence). CDR3 amino acids: CASSLGTDTNYGYTF. The CDR3 DNA is TGTGCCAGCAGCTTAGGGACAGACACGAACTATGGCTACACCTTC. The complete variable domain, with remaining parts taken from reference TRBV7-9 and TRBJ1-2, reads DTGVSQNPRHKITKRGQNVTFRCDPISEHNRLYWYRQTLGQGPEFLTYFQNEAQLEKSRLLSDRFSAERPKGSFSTLEIQRTEQGDSAMYLCASSLGTDTNYGYTFGSGTRLTVV.

The chain carries TRBV2 and TRBJ2-7; 10 bases agree with TRBD1. The CDR3 length is 15 residues. The germline V gene has CDR1 SNHLY and CDR2 FYNNEI. The V and J ends lost 5 bases and 5 bases, in that order; junction bases with no gene match: 9. CDR3: CASSLLTGGTDEQYF. The DNA of the CDR3 is TGTGCCAGCAGTCTTTTGACAGGGGGCACGGACGAGCAGTACTTC.

The chain carries TRBV29-1 and TRBJ1-1; D is unclear. The CDR3 contains 12 residues. Germline assignment: CDR1 SQVTM and CDR2 ANQGSEA. Trimming left V 4 bases short and J 0 bases short, with 6 bases between. In DNA, the CDR3 is TGCAGCGTTGGGGCGATGAACACTGAAGCTTTCTTT. This encodes CSVGAMNTEAFF. The full variable domain, completed using reference TRBV29-1 and TRBJ1-1, is SAVISQKPSRDICQRGTSLTIQCQVDSQVTMMFWYRQQPGQSLTLIATANQGSEATYESGFVIDKFPISRPNLTFSTLTVSNMSPEDSSIYLCSVGAMNTEAFFGQGTRLTVV.

The chain combines TRBV5-1 with TRBJ1-2; 8 nucleotides align to TRBD1. This CDR3 region has 14 residues. Germline V gene sequence: CDR1 SGHRS, CDR2 YFSETQ. Trimming at V came to 4 bases and at J to 6 bases, leaving 8 bases not matched to a gene. The CDR3, as DNA: TGCGCCAGCAGCCCCGGGACAGGACTGAATGGCTACACCTTC. This translates into CASSPGTGLNGYTF.

The chain joins TRBV4-1 to TRBJ1-6, with D hard to call. This CDR3 comprises 16 residues. Germline V gene lookup returns CDR1 MGHRA and CDR2 YSYEKL. The ends were cut back, 6 bases at V and 6 bases at J, with 18 bases in the middle. The CDR3 protein is CASRPGPQGSNSPLHF. The CDR3 bases are TGCGCCAGCAGACCTGGGCCGCAAGGGAGTAATTCACCCCTCCACTTT.

This chain links TRBV19 with TRBJ2-1, with D perhaps matching TRBD2 (7 bases). Germline V gives CDR1 LNHDA, CDR2 SQIVND (reference sequence). The CDR3 is made up of 12 amino acids. V was clipped by 11 bases and J by 5 bases, with 13 bases between them. As DNA, the CDR3 is TGTGCCTTATGGGGGGGCAACAATGAGCAGTTCTTC. As protein: CALWGGNNEQFF.

This chain links TRBV5-1 with TRBJ2-1; weak D call: TRBD1 (5 bases). V was pared by 0 bases and J by 0 bases, with 10 bases between. Germline-derived CDR1 and CDR2 are SGHRS and YFSETQ. The CDR3 has 16 amino acids. For the CDR3, the DNA is TGCGCCAGCAGCTTGGAACAGGTGAGCTCCTACAATGAGCAGTTCTTC. Its protein is CASSLEQVSSYNEQFF. Based on the CDR3 plus reference TRBV5-1 and TRBJ2-1, the full variable domain is KAGVTQTPRYLIKTRGQQVTLSCSPISGHRSVSWYQQTPGQGLQFLFEYFSETQRNKGNFPGRFSGRQFSNSRSEMNVSTLELGDSALYLCASSLEQVSSYNEQFFGPGTRLTVL.

This sequence joins TRBV5-5 and TRBJ1-4; TRBD1 agrees at 10 bases. CDR3 size: 16 residues. V dropped 4 bases and J dropped 1; count of bases not matched to a gene: 4. Per germline, CDR1 SGHKS and CDR2 YYEKEE (reference sequence). CDR3 sequence: CASSPGTGVTNEKLFF. For the CDR3, the DNA is TGTGCCAGCAGCCCCGGGACAGGGGTAACTAATGAAAAACTGTTTTTT. Full variable domain (remainder filled in from reference TRBV5-5 and TRBJ1-4): DAGVTQSPTHLIKTRGQQVTLRCSPISGHKSVSWYQQVLGQGPQFIFQYYEKEERGRGNFPDRFSARQFPNYSSELNVNALLLGDSALYLCASSPGTGVTNEKLFFGSGTQLSVL.

The chain combines TRBV5-5 with TRBJ1-6; D gene unclear. Germline V gene data show CDR1 as SGHKS and CDR2 as YYEKEE (reference sequence). V lost 0 bases, J lost 8 bases, and 12 bases lay in between. The CDR3 consists of 15 residues. Here the CDR3 DNA reads TGTGCCAGCAGCTTGGGGGCAGTACGATATTCACCCCTCCACTTT. Translating gives CASSLGAVRYSPLHF. Drawing the rest from reference TRBV5-5 and TRBJ1-6, the complete variable domain is DAGVTQSPTHLIKTRGQQVTLRCSPISGHKSVSWYQQVLGQGPQFIFQYYEKEERGRGNFPDRFSARQFPNYSSELNVNALLLGDSALYLCASSLGAVRYSPLHFGNGTRLTVT.

The chain joins TRBV6-7 to TRBJ1-4, with 9 bases identical to TRBD1. TRBV6-7 is filed as an ORF, its function uncertain. This CDR3 contains 20 residues. The ends lost 6 bases at V and 8 bases at J; junction bases unmatched: 25. CDR3 bases: TGTGCCAGCAGGGAATCACAGGGGGCCTGGTTAATGGGCCTGGGAGAAAAACTGTTTTTT. Translated, it gives CASRESQGAWLMGLGEKLFF.

On this clone itself: No conserved phenylalanine or tryptophan ends this CDR3, so it is likely a read error. The chain carries TRBV6-5 and TRBJ2-3; 9 bases agree with TRBD2. Unmatched junction bases numbered 4, after V lost 6 bases and J lost 0 bases. Per germline, CDR1 MNHEY and CDR2 SVGAGI. This CDR3 has 15 residues. CDR3 DNA sequence: TGTGCCAGCAGCGAGCGGGGGGTTAGCACAGATACGCAGTATGTT. Protein sequence: CASSERGVSTDTQYV.

This clone has more than one count but fewer than ten. This sequence joins TRBV18 and TRBJ2-2, with D tentatively TRBD2 (6 bases). From germline, CDR1 is KGHSH and CDR2 LQKENI. Trimming stripped 3 bases from V and 4 bases from J, with 15 bases between. This CDR3 comprises 16 residues. The CDR3 loop reads CASSPLSGLATGELFF. The DNA for the CDR3 is TGTGCCAGCTCACCGTTATCGGGACTGGCCACCGGGGAGCTGTTTTTT.

The chain is built from TRBV7-9 and TRBJ2-6; 7 bases are a match to TRBD1. There are 14 residues in the CDR3. The germline CDR1 and CDR2 sequences are SEHNR and FQNEAQ (reference sequence). The V segment lost 8 bases and the J segment 2 bases; nucleotides outside the gene matches: 3. The CDR3 is CASHRGTGANVLTF. CDR3 in DNA: TGTGCCAGCCACAGGGGCACTGGGGCCAACGTCCTGACTTTC.

The CDR3 reads CASNTDRLYGYTF. CDR3 nucleotide sequence: TGTGCCAGTAACACGGACAGGCTCTATGGCTACACCTTC. The rearrangement uses TRBV19 and TRBJ1-2; 7 positions match TRBD1. The trim removed 7 bases at V and 4 bases at J, leaving 6 bases unmatched. The CDR3 has 13 residues. CDR1 LNHDA and CDR2 SQIVND come from the germline V gene (reference sequence).

The sample holds a few counts of this clone. The chain is built from TRBV5-5 and TRBJ1-4, with a possible D match to TRBD1 (6 bases). CDR1 and CDR2 from the germline V gene are SGHKS and YYEKEE (reference sequence). Trimming left V 2 bases short and J 6 bases short, with 14 bases between. The CDR3 sequence is 15 residues long. CDR3 DNA: TGTGCCAGCAGCTTTACGGGGGCGGGGGATGAAAAACTGTTTTTT. As protein: CASSFTGAGDEKLFF. The whole variable domain, filled in from reference TRBV5-5 and TRBJ1-4, reads DAGVTQSPTHLIKTRGQQVTLRCSPISGHKSVSWYQQVLGQGPQFIFQYYEKEERGRGNFPDRFSARQFPNYSSELNVNALLLGDSALYLCASSFTGAGDEKLFFGSGTQLSVL.

The gene calls are TRBV19 and TRBJ2-7; weak D call: TRBD1 (6 bases). This CDR3 is 14 amino acids long. The ends were cut back, 2 bases at V and 4 bases at J, with 12 bases in the middle. Germline assignment: CDR1 LNHDA and CDR2 SQIVND (reference sequence). The CDR3: CASSITGKGYEQYF. The CDR3 DNA reads as TGTGCCAGTAGTATAACAGGGAAGGGTTACGAGCAGTACTTC. The full variable domain, completed using reference TRBV19 and TRBJ2-7, is DGGITQSPKYLFRKEGQNVTLSCEQNLNHDAMYWYRQDPGQGLRLIYYSQIVNDFQKGDIAEGYSVSREKKESFPLTVTSAQKNPTAFYLCASSITGKGYEQYFGPGTRLTVT.

V gene TRBV2 combines with J gene TRBJ1-3; a weak D match, TRBD1 (5 bases). Germline values: CDR1 SNHLY, CDR2 FYNNEI. Trimming shortened V by 6 bases and J by 3 bases, and 21 bases separated the two germline ends. This CDR3 spans 17 amino acids. CDR3 protein: CASSPRAGIRGGNTIYF. The DNA for the CDR3 is TGTGCCAGCAGCCCCCGAGCAGGGATCCGTGGTGGAAACACCATATATTTT.